The entry below gives a single T cell receptor beta chain sequence along with its context. Its specificity is unknown. Trimming at V came to 3 bases and at J to 4 bases, leaving 7 bases not matched to a gene. Germline-derived CDR1 and CDR2 are SGHTA and FQGTGA. The CDR3 runs 16 residues. The source of the sample is a study of post-analysis software for immune sequencing data. Study information: Secondary progressive, relapsing-remitting and progressive-relapsing multiple sclerosis were among the included disease courses. Whole-study findings and limits: Compared against controls, patients with multiple sclerosis displayed significantly lower normalized Chao1 diversity. With F measure, samples from one preparation batch clustered together strongly. Patients had higher frequencies than controls of five or six TRBV segments, including TRBV5-6, TRBV5-1 and TRBV20-1.

Sequencing libraries made from TCR beta cDNA carried unique molecular identifiers. One entry per CDR3 protein, called by TCRdb with MiXCR from the PCR reads. This table has hundreds of thousands of distinct CDR3 sequences, about 40% appearing once. Sample: blood. The origin of this receptor is a girl aged 5-17 years with multiple sclerosis. The rearrangement links TRBV7-3 to TRBJ2-3; TRBD2 matches 10 bases. CDR3 sequence (DNA): TGTGCCAGCAGCTTGTCTAGCGGGGGCTTTGCAGATACGCAGTATTTT. This sequence encodes CASSLSSGGFADTQYF.